Below are 21 T cell receptor beta chains sequenced from a single sample in a study of vaccination and CD4 T cells after COVID-19. Sequence data for DNA of cultured CD4+ T cells were generated by the Oncomine TCR Beta short-read assay. TCRdb ran MiXCR on the PCR reads and lists one entry per CDR3 protein. This sample has about 16,000 distinct CDR3 sequences, with roughly 53% found just once. Treatment in this sample: approximately 9-day PBMC culture with coronavirus spike peptide pools or control peptides (ViraFEST assay). Antigens for these TCRs are unknown. Material for sequencing was CD4+ T cells from blood, cultured in vitro. These receptors originate from a human donor who had recovered from COVID-19.

The genes are TRBV28 and TRBJ1-2; no clear D. The CDR3 spans 13 residues. Germline values: CDR1 MDHEN, CDR2 SYDVKM. V was shortened by 3 bases and J by 12 bases, with 17 bases between the two germline ends. Here the CDR3 reads CASSLRGDLANTF. DNA of the CDR3: TGTGCCAGCAGTTTGCGAGGAGATCTGGCTAACACCTTC.

CDR3 loop: CASSVETAIYEQYF. DNA for the CDR3: TGTGCCAGCAGTGTAGAGACAGCTATCTACGAGCAGTACTTC. This sequence joins TRBV2 and TRBJ2-7, with a possible D match to TRBD1 (5 bases). V gave up 4 bases and J gave up 3 bases, with 13 bases separating them. Germline CDR1 reads SNHLY; CDR2 reads FYNNEI. The CDR3 totals 14 residues.

This sequence joins TRBV5-5 and TRBJ1-5; D not resolved. The CDR3 runs 15 residues. V lost 0 bases, J lost 4 bases, and 11 bases lay in between. The germline V gene has CDR1 SGHKS and CDR2 YYEKEE (reference sequence). In DNA, the CDR3 is TGTGCCAGCAGCTTGGGAGGGCCCGGAAATCAGCCCCAGCATTTT. Amino acid sequence: CASSLGGPGNQPQHF.

This rearrangement joins TRBV28 to TRBJ2-6; a weak D match, TRBD2 (5 bases). CDR3 length: 14 amino acids. Looked up from germline, CDR1 is MDHEN and CDR2 is SYDVKM. Trimming pared 8 bases from V and 0 bases from J, leaving 8 bases between. CDR3 coding DNA: TGTGCCAGCGGGCGGGTCTCTGGGGCCAACGTCCTGACTTTC. As protein: CASGRVSGANVLTF.

In this sample, this clonotype turned up a few times. J is TRBJ1-5 and V is TRBV10-3, with 7 positions matching TRBD1. V was clipped by 3 bases and J by 2 bases; unmatched bases: 10. The germline CDR1 and CDR2 sequences are ENHRY and SYGVKD. This CDR3 comprises 17 residues. The CDR3 loop reads CAISEGRQGGGNQPQHF. The CDR3 DNA reads as TGTGCCATCAGTGAAGGGAGACAGGGAGGTGGCAATCAGCCCCAGCATTTT.

This clonotype was picked up a small number of times. The J gene is TRBJ1-2, the V gene TRBV7-9; D is uncertain. Trimming took off 5 bases at V and 4 bases at J, with 8 bases between the two ends. Germline CDR1 is SEHNR and CDR2 is FQNEAQ (reference sequence). CDR3 length: 12 residues. This CDR3 reads CASSLGSYGYTF. CDR3 coding DNA: TGTGCCAGCAGCCTAGGTAGCTATGGCTACACCTTC.

V usage is TRBV7-2 and J usage is TRBJ2-3, with a tentative D call TRBD2 (5 bases). The germline CDR1 and CDR2 sequences are SGHTA and FQGNSA. The ends were cut back, 4 bases at V and 7 bases at J, with 15 bases in the middle. The CDR3 has 14 amino acids. CDR3 protein: CASSSPGSANTQYF. Here the CDR3 DNA reads TGTGCCAGCAGCTCCCCGGGATCGGCGAATACGCAGTATTTT.

This clonotype was found once. This chain joins TRBV6-1 and TRBJ2-3; the match to TRBD1 covers 7 bases. The CDR3 has 12 amino acids. Germline assignment: CDR1 MNHNS and CDR2 SASEGT. Germline trimming cut 10 bases from V and 0 bases from J; bases unmatched to any gene: 1. CDR3 amino acids: CATRGSTDTQYF. The DNA for the CDR3 is TGTGCCACCAGGGGGAGCACAGATACGCAGTATTTT.

The rearrangement joins TRBV5-6 to TRBJ2-5; TRBD2 agrees at 10 bases. CDR1 is SGHDT and CDR2 is YYEEEE in the germline V gene. The CDR3 length is 16 residues. The trim removed 4 bases at V and 5 bases at J, leaving 11 bases unmatched. The CDR3 nucleotides read TGTGCCAGCAGCAGCCCTAGCGGGGGTCAGACGGAGACCCAGTACTTC. Protein: CASSSPSGGQTETQYF.

This clonotype was seen only a few times. This rearrangement joins TRBV6-2 or TRBV6-3 to TRBJ1-1; D remains ambiguous. The length of the CDR3 is 14 residues. CDR1 is MNHEY, CDR2 SVGEGT, per germline. Trimming took 8 bases from V and 3 from J, leaving 16 bases between them. The CDR3 spells CASSRRAGDTEAFF. Here the CDR3 DNA reads TGTGCCAGCTCTCGGAGGGCCGGGGACACTGAAGCTTTCTTT.

As DNA, the CDR3 is TGTGCCAGCAGCGGCCGGACTAGCGGTTCCTACAATGAGCAGTTCTTC. The encoded protein is CASSGRTSGSYNEQFF. The chain joins TRBV7-8 to TRBJ2-1; TRBD2 matches 10 bases. The trim removed 5 bases at V and 1 base at J, leaving 5 bases unmatched. The CDR3 has 16 residues. Germline CDR1 is SGHVS and CDR2 is FQNEAQ.

The J gene is TRBJ1-2, the V gene TRBV15; the D is unclear. The germline V and J ends were trimmed by 0 bases and 2 bases, with 4 bases remaining between them. This CDR3 has 13 residues. In germline, CDR1 is LNHNV, CDR2 YYDKDF (reference sequence). The CDR3 loop is CATSRDRNYGYTF. The CDR3 DNA is TGTGCCACCAGCAGAGACAGGAACTATGGCTACACCTTC.

The table lists this clonotype with a few counts. The chain couples TRBV28 to TRBJ1-5; no clear D gene. Trimming stripped 8 bases from V and 7 bases from J, with 21 bases between. The CDR3 runs to 15 residues. From germline, CDR1 is MDHEN and CDR2 SYDVKM. CDR3 sequence reads: CASHSLRRSGQPQHF. The CDR3 DNA is TGTGCCAGCCATTCCTTACGGAGGAGCGGGCAGCCCCAGCATTTT. Drawing the rest from reference TRBV28 and TRBJ1-5, the complete variable domain is DVKVTQSSRYLVKRTGEKVFLECVQDMDHENMFWYRQDPGLGLRLIYFSYDVKMKEKGDIPEGYSVSREKKERFSLILESASTNQTSMYLCASHSLRRSGQPQHFGDGTRLSIL.

This rearrangement joins TRBV7-2 to TRBJ1-2; maybe TRBD1 (5 bases). Germline-derived CDR1 and CDR2 are SGHTA and FQGNSA. V was trimmed by 3 bases and J by 8 bases, leaving 19 bases between them. The CDR3 has 15 amino acids. CDR3 nucleotide sequence: TGTGCCAGCAGCTTTACAGGAGTGGGGTCCTACGGCTACACCTTC. Translated: CASSFTGVGSYGYTF.

This clonotype was counted between two and nine times. The V call is TRBV24-1, the J call TRBJ1-1; D gene ambiguous. The ends were cut back, 5 bases at V and 3 bases at J, with 12 bases in the middle. CDR1 and CDR2 from the germline V gene are KGHDR and SFDVKD. The CDR3 runs to 14 residues. The chain's CDR3 is CATSGGRGDTEAFF. The CDR3 region has the DNA TGTGCCACCAGTGGTGGGCGTGGGGACACTGAAGCTTTCTTT.

The CDR3 coding sequence is TGCAGTGCCCCTGGACAGGGCCCCTACAATGAGCAGTTCTTC. It is translated as CSAPGQGPYNEQFF. V is TRBV20-1 and J is TRBJ2-1; 8 positions match TRBD1. V was clipped by 6 bases and J by 2 bases; unmatched bases: 6. The CDR3 is 14 amino acids. Germline assignment: CDR1 DFQATT and CDR2 SNEGSKA (reference sequence).

The rearrangement joins TRBV9 to TRBJ1-1, with D unclear. The CDR3 loop spans 14 amino acids. V was trimmed by 0 bases and J by 4 bases, leaving 10 bases between them. Germline V gene data show CDR1 as SGDLS and CDR2 as YYNGEE. The CDR3 DNA sequence: TGTGCCAGCAGCGTAGTTGAGGGTGGCACTGAAGCTTTCTTT. It specifies CASSVVEGGTEAFF. Based on the CDR3 plus reference TRBV9 and TRBJ1-1, the full variable domain is DSGVTQTPKHLITATGQRVTLRCSPRSGDLSVYWYQQSLDQGLQFLIQYYNGEERAKGNILERFSAQQFPDLHSELNLSSLELGDSALYFCASSVVEGGTEAFFGQGTRLTVV.

This clonotype has more than one count but fewer than ten. The chain couples TRBV11-2 to TRBJ1-2; the D gene is possibly TRBD1 (5 bases). Looked up from germline, CDR1 is SGHAT and CDR2 is FQNNGV. The V and J ends lost 5 bases and 11 bases respectively, with 21 bases between them. This CDR3 is built from 14 residues. The CDR3 nucleotides read TGTGCCAGCAGCACACCTTCCGGGGGGTCTAGGTACACCTTC. Its translation: CASSTPSGGSRYTF.

The rearrangement links TRBV4-2 to TRBJ2-3, with 10 bases matching TRBD2. The germline V gene has CDR1 LGHNA and CDR2 YNFKEQ. J lost 0 bases, V lost 3 bases, and 12 bases had no gene match. The length of the CDR3 is 19 residues. The CDR3 DNA sequence: TGTGCCAGCAGCCAGCCCGGCCCCCTAGCGGGGGATAGCACAGATACGCAGTATTTT. This translates into CASSQPGPLAGDSTDTQYF.

The chain joins TRBV7-9 to TRBJ1-4; D is ambiguous. V shed 5 bases and J shed 3 bases, with 16 bases lying between them. This CDR3 comprises 16 residues. Germline assignment: CDR1 SEHNR and CDR2 FQNEAQ (reference sequence). The CDR3 loop reads CASSPRAAGANEKLFF. In DNA, the CDR3 is TGTGCCAGCAGCCCTCGGGCGGCTGGAGCTAATGAAAAACTGTTTTTT.

Only a few counts were recorded for this clonotype. The V gene is TRBV7-2, the J gene TRBJ1-4; tentatively, D is TRBD1 (6 bases). Trimming stripped 1 base from V and 8 bases from J, with 14 bases between. This CDR3 has 15 amino acids. Germline V gene sequence: CDR1 SGHTA, CDR2 FQGNSA. CDR3 DNA: TGTGCCAGCAGCTTAGTAAGGGGGGGCCGAGAAAAACTGTTTTTT. This codes for CASSLVRGGREKLFF.